The 17 T cell receptor beta chains below were found in one sample sequenced in a study of blood T cell repertoires in COVID-19. Sequencing used immunoSEQ multiplex PCR; TCRdb keeps in-frame clones, though not all of them. The data hold about 67,000 clones, with 86% observed a single time. The sequenced material came from peripheral blood. These receptors were taken from a man aged 50-60 years with active COVID-19.

This sequence joins TRBV7-9 and TRBJ2-7; unclear D gene. CDR3 length: 13 amino acids. With 5 bases removed from V and 2 bases from J, the gap between germline ends came to 10 bases. Germline CDR1 reads SEHNR; CDR2 reads FQNEAQ (reference sequence). This CDR3 is CASSPLVAYEQYF. CDR3 sequence (DNA): TGTGCCAGCAGCCCCCTCGTAGCCTACGAGCAGTACTTC. Complete variable domain (other parts from reference TRBV7-9 and TRBJ2-7): DTGVSQNPRHKITKRGQNVTFRCDPISEHNRLYWYRQTLGQGPEFLTYFQNEAQLEKSRLLSDRFSAERPKGSFSTLEIQRTEQGDSAMYLCASSPLVAYEQYFGPGTRLTVT.

The rearrangement uses TRBV29-1 and TRBJ1-5; 7 positions match TRBD1. The J segment lost 2 bases and the V segment lost 6 bases, leaving 4 bases of the junction unmatched. The CDR3 is 13 amino acids. Looked up from germline, CDR1 is SQVTM and CDR2 is ANQGSEA. As DNA, the CDR3 is TGCAGCGTCACCACAGGGGGCAATCAGCCCCAGCATTTT. Its translation: CSVTTGGNQPQHF. Combining the CDR3 with reference TRBV29-1 and TRBJ1-5 gives the whole variable domain SAVISQKPSRDICQRGTSLTIQCQVDSQVTMMFWYRQQPGQSLTLIATANQGSEATYESGFVIDKFPISRPNLTFSTLTVSNMSPEDSSIYLCSVTTGGNQPQHFGDGTRLSIL.

This clone was recorded a few times. This sequence joins TRBV4-3 and TRBJ2-7, with 9 bases aligning to TRBD1. Trimming at V came to 0 bases and at J to 0 bases, leaving 9 bases not matched to a gene. This CDR3 is built from 18 residues. CDR1 and CDR2 (germline): LGHNA, YSLEER. CDR3 bases: TGCGCCAGCAGCCAAGATCGGCCAGGACAGGGGTACTCCTACGAGCAGTACTTC. Protein product: CASSQDRPGQGYSYEQYF.

This clone appeared once. The chain uses TRBV6-5 and TRBJ2-5; D unclear. CDR1 is MNHEY and CDR2 is SVGAGI in the germline V gene. The CDR3 has 13 residues. V lost 5 bases and J lost 2, with 9 bases in between. The DNA of the CDR3 is TGTGCCAGCAGTAAGACAATTCAAGAGACCCAGTACTTC. As protein: CASSKTIQETQYF.

The rearrangement links TRBV5-6 to TRBJ1-1; 7 bases line up with TRBD1. The CDR3 is 15 residues long. The V gene's germline CDR1 is SGHDT and CDR2 YYEEEE. V shed 0 bases and J 2 bases; nucleotides not matched to a gene: 4. CDR3: CASSLVRQGNTEAFF. The CDR3 DNA reads TGTGCCAGCAGCTTGGTCAGACAGGGCAACACTGAAGCTTTCTTT.

The chain is built from TRBV3-1 (or the pseudogene TRBV3-2) and TRBJ2-1, with 9 bases aligning to TRBD2. CDR1 is LGHDT, CDR2 YNNKEL, per germline (reference sequence). V lost 8 bases and J lost 9; bases outside the gene matches: 14. The length of the CDR3 is 15 residues. Here the CDR3 reads CASGSRLAVPSEQFF. The CDR3 nucleotides are TGTGCCAGCGGGTCTCGACTAGCGGTCCCCAGTGAGCAGTTCTTC.

This clone was seen only a few times. The CDR3 here is CATSRGRDYEQYF. Written as DNA, the CDR3 is TGTGCCACCAGCAGAGGTCGGGACTACGAGCAGTACTTC. The rearrangement links TRBV15 to TRBJ2-7, with D maybe TRBD2 (5 bases). Germline V gene lookup returns CDR1 LNHNV and CDR2 YYDKDF (reference sequence). Between the trimmed V and J ends, which lost 1 base and 3 bases, there was a span of 7 bases. This CDR3 has 13 residues.

This sequence joins TRBV23-1 and TRBJ1-1; D ambiguous. TRBV23-1 carries the ORF label, with uncertain function. The CDR3 totals 14 residues. Trimming left V 2 bases short and J 2 bases short, with 9 bases between. The CDR3 bases are TGCGCCAGCAGTCAAGTCCAGGCTAACACTGAAGCTTTCTTT. Residues: CASSQVQANTEAFF.

The chain has TRBV7-3 and TRBJ2-7; D is possibly TRBD1 (5 bases). V lost 3 bases and J 6 bases, leaving 9 bases between the germline ends. The CDR3 consists of 12 residues. The germline gives CDR1 SGHTA, CDR2 FQGTGA. DNA of the CDR3: TGTGCCAGCAGCTTCAGGGCTGGCGAGCAGTACTTC. It translates to CASSFRAGEQYF. Full variable domain (rest looked up from reference TRBV7-3 and TRBJ2-7): GAGVSQTPSNKVTEKGKYVELRCDPISGHTALYWYRQSLGQGPEFLIYFQGTGAADDSGLPNDRFFAVRPEGSVSTLKIQRTERGDSAVYLCASSFRAGEQYFGPGTRLTVT.

The chain couples TRBV7-3 to TRBJ2-1; D possibly corresponds to TRBD2 (7 bases). Trimming pared 3 bases from V and 9 bases from J, leaving 12 bases between. Germline-derived CDR1 and CDR2 are SGHTA and FQGTGA. The CDR3 has 13 residues. CDR3 sequence: CASSLAGAGEQFF. The CDR3 DNA follows: TGTGCCAGCAGCTTGGCGGGGGCGGGTGAGCAGTTCTTC.

Only one count was recorded for this clone. Distinct nucleotide sequences in the sample also encode this CDR3. This CDR3 is CASSPTSGSYNEQFF. The DNA of the CDR3 is TGTGCCAGCAGCCCTACTAGCGGCTCCTACAATGAGCAGTTCTTC. The chain has TRBV7-2 and TRBJ2-1; 8 bases map to TRBD2. Trimming at V came to 5 bases and at J to 0 bases, leaving 3 bases not matched to a gene. The germline V gene encodes CDR1 SGHTA and CDR2 FQGNSA. This CDR3 is built from 15 residues. Full variable domain (rest looked up from reference TRBV7-2 and TRBJ2-1): GAGVSQSPSNKVTEKGKDVELRCDPISGHTALYWYRQSLGQGLEFLIYFQGNSAPDKSGLPSDRFSAERTGGSVSTLTIQRTQQEDSAVYLCASSPTSGSYNEQFFGPGTRLTVL.

This chain uses TRBV6-5 with TRBJ2-7, with D perhaps matching TRBD1 (5 bases). Trimming took 7 bases from V and 6 from J, leaving 13 bases between them. The length of the CDR3 is 12 residues. CDR1 and CDR2 (germline): MNHEY, SVGAGI. In DNA, the CDR3 is TGTGCCAGCAAGGCGAAAGGGGCCGAGCAGTACTTC. This codes for CASKAKGAEQYF.

The CDR3 nucleotides are TGTGCCAGTAGTTACGGACAACTCAATCAGCCCCAGCATTTT. This gives the protein CASSYGQLNQPQHF. The rearrangement joins TRBV19 to TRBJ1-5; D perhaps matches TRBD1 (5 bases). Deletions cut 5 bases from V and 3 bases from J, with 11 bases between. This CDR3 spans 14 amino acids. Germline CDR1 and CDR2: LNHDA and SQIVND (reference sequence). Complete variable domain (other parts from reference TRBV19 and TRBJ1-5): DGGITQSPKYLFRKEGQNVTLSCEQNLNHDAMYWYRQDPGQGLRLIYYSQIVNDFQKGDIAEGYSVSREKKESFPLTVTSAQKNPTAFYLCASSYGQLNQPQHFGDGTRLSIL.

This chain links TRBV5-6 with TRBJ1-5; D ambiguous. Trimming pared 4 bases from V and 5 bases from J, leaving 16 bases between. CDR1 SGHDT and CDR2 YYEEEE come from the germline V gene. CDR3 length equals 15 residues. As DNA, the CDR3 is TGTGCCAGCAGCCGAGGGTCTCTGATCGATCAGCCCCAGCATTTT. Protein product: CASSRGSLIDQPQHF.

V and J are TRBV7-2 and TRBJ1-1; weak D call: TRBD1 (6 bases). The length of the CDR3 is 15 residues. Germline V gene sequence: CDR1 SGHTA, CDR2 FQGNSA. The V gene lost 4 bases and the J gene lost 5 bases, with 17 bases spanning the gap. The CDR3 nucleotides read TGTGCCAGCAGCTCAAACAGGGCCTTTGGGACTGAAGCTTTCTTT. It encodes CASSSNRAFGTEAFF.

V is TRBV30 and J is TRBJ1-5; TRBD1 agrees at 10 bases. This CDR3 is built from 15 residues. Germline V gene sequence: CDR1 GTSNPN, CDR2 SVGIG (reference sequence). V shed 0 bases and J 1 base; nucleotides not matched to a gene: 0. This CDR3 reads CAWSVGQGSNQPQHF. The DNA of the CDR3 is TGTGCCTGGAGTGTGGGACAGGGGAGCAATCAGCCCCAGCATTTT.

The chain is built from TRBV4-3 and TRBJ2-1; TRBD2 matches at 12 bases. The CDR3 covers 17 residues. After removal of 4 bases from V and 9 bases from J, the junction contained 13 bases not matched to a gene. Per the germline V gene, CDR1 is LGHNA and CDR2 is YSLEER. The CDR3 is CASSLRTSGDPMIEQFF. CDR3 coding DNA: TGCGCCAGCAGCCTGCGGACTAGCGGGGACCCAATGATTGAGCAGTTCTTC.